Listed below are T cell receptor beta chains from one sample, sequenced in a study of STAT3 mutations in large granular lymphocyte leukemia. Clones were read by immunoSEQ multiplex PCR, and TCRdb kept only the in-frame ones, dropping some. The table records roughly 38,000 clones, approximately 90% of them present only once. The material sequenced was PBMCs. The source is a human donor with T large granular lymphocyte leukemia. Some clones in this sample may be carry-over from other donors' samples. Each CDR3 is given with its conserved first and last residue. A D gene is named only where the DNA matches it firmly. Some rows have no size entry. The others give once, few or many, or a class for an expanded clone.

clone size: once; D gene: NA; V gene: TRBV20-1; J gene: TRBJ1-2; CDR3 protein: CSAADYGYTF; CDR3 DNA: TGCAGTGCTGCCGACTATGGCTACACCTTC
clone size: NA; D gene: TRBD2; V gene: TRBV5-1; J gene: TRBJ2-7; CDR3 protein: CASSFTSASYEQYF; CDR3 DNA: TGCGCCAGCAGCTTTACTAGCGCCTCCTACGAGCAGTACTTC
clone size: NA; D gene: NA; V gene: TRBV28; J gene: TRBJ2-4; CDR3 protein: CASSFGVAKNIQYF; CDR3 DNA: TGTGCCAGCAGTTTCGGGGTAGCCAAAAACATTCAGTACTTC
clone size: NA; D gene: NA; V gene: TRBV5-4; J gene: TRBJ1-3; CDR3 protein: CASSLQGPGNTIYF; CDR3 DNA: TGTGCCAGCAGCTTACAGGGACCCGGAAACACCATATATTTT
clone size: few; D gene: NA; V gene: TRBV15; J gene: TRBJ2-7; CDR3 protein: CATSRDRFGEGYEQYF; CDR3 DNA: TGTGCCACCAGCAGAGATAGGTTCGGGGAAGGCTACGAGCAGTACTTC
clone size: NA; D gene: NA; V gene: TRBV5-4; J gene: TRBJ2-5; CDR3 protein: CASSLASGQETQYF; CDR3 DNA: TGTGCCAGCAGCTTGGCCAGCGGCCAAGAGACCCAGTACTTC
clone size: few; D gene: NA; V gene: TRBV2; J gene: TRBJ1-2; CDR3 protein: CASSAGGGYGYTF; CDR3 DNA: TGTGCCAGCAGTGCGGGAGGAGGCTATGGCTACACCTTC
clone size: NA; D gene: NA; V gene: TRBV5-4; J gene: TRBJ1-1; CDR3 protein: CASSLALSNTEAFF; CDR3 DNA: TGTGCCAGCAGCTTGGCCTTGTCGAACACTGAAGCTTTCTTT
clone size: NA; D gene: TRBD2; V gene: TRBV29-1; J gene: TRBJ2-2; CDR3 protein: CSVRGGITSGAGELFF; CDR3 DNA: TGCAGCGTTAGGGGGGGAATCACTAGCGGGGCCGGGGAGCTGTTTTTT
clone size: NA; D gene: TRBD2; V gene: TRBV9; J gene: TRBJ2-3; CDR3 protein: CASTSGGLAADTQYF; CDR3 DNA: TGTGCCTCTACTAGTGGGGGACTAGCGGCAGATACGCAGTATTTT
clone size: few; D gene: NA; V gene: TRBV2; J gene: TRBJ1-5; CDR3 protein: CASSDLKGHQPQHF; CDR3 DNA: TGTGCCAGCAGTGATTTAAAAGGACACCAGCCCCAGCATTTT
clone size: NA; D gene: NA; V gene: TRBV7-9; J gene: TRBJ1-2; CDR3 protein: CASSARSYGYTF; CDR3 DNA: TGTGCCAGCAGCGCCAGAAGCTATGGCTACACCTTC
clone size: NA; D gene: NA; V gene: TRBV4-2; J gene: TRBJ2-3; CDR3 protein: CASSLSVPGQATDTQYF; CDR3 DNA: TGTGCCAGCAGCCTCTCAGTACCGGGGCAAGCCACAGATACGCAGTATTTT
clone size: NA; D gene: NA; V gene: TRBV6-6; J gene: TRBJ2-7; CDR3 protein: CASTLGSSYEQYF; CDR3 DNA: TGTGCCAGCACCCTAGGGAGCTCCTACGAGCAGTACTTC
clone size: NA; D gene: TRBD1; V gene: TRBV7-2; J gene: TRBJ2-7; CDR3 protein: CASSRIRTGVYEQYF; CDR3 DNA: TGTGCCAGCAGCCGAATTAGGACAGGAGTATACGAGCAGTACTTC
clone size: NA; D gene: NA; V gene: TRBV30; J gene: TRBJ2-2; CDR3 protein: CAWSLDEMNTGELFF; CDR3 DNA: TGTGCCTGGAGCTTGGACGAAATGAACACCGGGGAGCTGTTTTTT
clone size: NA; D gene: NA; V gene: TRBV5-1; J gene: TRBJ1-4; CDR3 protein: CASSLGDRFNEKLFF; CDR3 DNA: TGCGCCAGCAGCTTGGGGGACCGGTTTAATGAAAAACTGTTTTTT
clone size: once; D gene: TRBD1; V gene: TRBV13; J gene: TRBJ2-3; CDR3 protein: CASRSDRGRFGTQYF; CDR3 DNA: TGTGCCAGCAGGTCCGACAGGGGGCGATTTGGCACGCAGTATTTT
clone size: once; D gene: NA; V gene: TRBV6-1; J gene: TRBJ1-6; CDR3 protein: CASIRSGQSNSPLHF; CDR3 DNA: TGTGCCAGCATCAGATCGGGGCAGAGTAATTCACCCCTCCACTTT
clone size: NA; D gene: NA; V gene: TRBV4-3; J gene: TRBJ2-3; CDR3 protein: CASSHNGPDTQYF; CDR3 DNA: TGCGCCAGCAGCCACAACGGCCCAGATACGCAGTATTTT
clone size: few; D gene: NA; V gene: TRBV5-4; J gene: TRBJ2-2; CDR3 protein: CASSLSFGELFF; CDR3 DNA: TGTGCCAGCAGCTTGTCCTTTGGGGAGCTGTTTTTT
clone size: once; D gene: NA; V gene: TRBV7-9; J gene: TRBJ1-2; CDR3 protein: CASRPGEGDYGYTF; CDR3 DNA: TGTGCCAGCAGGCCAGGGGAGGGGGACTATGGCTACACCTTC
clone size: NA; D gene: TRBD2; V gene: TRBV28; J gene: TRBJ2-2; CDR3 protein: CASTAGLVITGELFF; CDR3 DNA: TGTGCCAGCACCGCGGGACTAGTAATCACCGGGGAGCTGTTTTTT
clone size: NA; D gene: TRBD2; V gene: TRBV2; J gene: TRBJ2-3; CDR3 protein: CASTGGGTDTQYF; CDR3 DNA: TGTGCCAGCACGGGGGGGGGCACAGATACGCAGTATTTT
clone size: NA; D gene: NA; V gene: TRBV18; J gene: TRBJ1-5; CDR3 protein: CASSLTGSDQPQHF; CDR3 DNA: TGTGCCAGCTCACTTACAGGGTCGGATCAGCCCCAGCATTTT
clone size: NA; D gene: NA; V gene: TRBV10-2; J gene: TRBJ1-2; CDR3 protein: CASRVGQGYGYTF; CDR3 DNA: TGCGCCAGCAGGGTCGGACAAGGCTATGGCTACACCTTC
clone size: NA; D gene: TRBD1; V gene: TRBV7-8; J gene: TRBJ1-6; CDR3 protein: CASSLAYRDRNMVALHF; CDR3 DNA: TGTGCCAGCAGCTTAGCTTACCGGGACAGGAACATGGTGGCCCTCCACTTT
clone size: NA; D gene: NA; V gene: TRBV9; J gene: TRBJ1-2; CDR3 protein: CASSVADSSYGYTF; CDR3 DNA: TGTGCCAGCAGCGTAGCAGACAGTTCCTATGGCTACACCTTC
clone size: few; D gene: TRBD1; V gene: TRBV5-5; J gene: TRBJ1-1; CDR3 protein: CASSWGTGEETEAFF; CDR3 DNA: TGTGCCAGCAGCTGGGGGACAGGGGAAGAAACTGAAGCTTTCTTT
clone size: NA; D gene: NA; V gene: TRBV7-9; J gene: TRBJ2-1; CDR3 protein: CASSLDSDNEQFF; CDR3 DNA: TGTGCCAGCAGCTTAGACAGCGACAATGAGCAGTTCTTC
clone size: NA; D gene: TRBD1; V gene: TRBV18; J gene: TRBJ2-7; CDR3 protein: CASSTDRDYEQYF; CDR3 DNA: TGTGCCAGCTCAACGGACAGGGACTACGAGCAGTACTTC
clone size: NA; D gene: NA; V gene: TRBV5-4; J gene: TRBJ2-3; CDR3 protein: CASSSEGSTDTQYF; CDR3 DNA: TGTGCCAGCAGCTCAGAGGGGAGCACAGATACGCAGTATTTT
clone size: few; D gene: NA; V gene: TRBV5-1; J gene: TRBJ1-3; CDR3 protein: CASSLGPSSSGNTIYF; CDR3 DNA: TGCGCCAGCAGCTTGGGTCCAAGTAGCTCTGGAAACACCATATATTTT
clone size: NA; D gene: TRBD1; V gene: TRBV7-9; J gene: TRBJ1-5; CDR3 protein: CASSLGRTGGNQPQHF; CDR3 DNA: TGTGCCAGCAGCTTAGGAAGGACAGGGGGGAATCAGCCCCAGCATTTT
clone size: NA; D gene: TRBD1; V gene: TRBV29-1; J gene: TRBJ1-1; CDR3 protein: CSVRQGRNTEAFF; CDR3 DNA: TGCAGCGTTCGACAGGGGCGGAACACTGAAGCTTTCTTT
clone size: NA; D gene: NA; V gene: TRBV7-9; J gene: TRBJ1-5; CDR3 protein: CASSGDGYNQPQHF; CDR3 DNA: TGTGCCAGCAGCGGGGACGGTTACAATCAGCCCCAGCATTTT
clone size: NA; D gene: NA; V gene: TRBV5-1; J gene: TRBJ2-3; CDR3 protein: CASRRGRTDTQYF; CDR3 DNA: TGCGCCAGCAGACGGGGAAGGACAGATACGCAGTATTTT
clone size: NA; D gene: TRBD1; V gene: TRBV27; J gene: TRBJ2-5; CDR3 protein: CASSLSGGRGPQETQYF; CDR3 DNA: TGTGCCAGCAGTTTATCTGGCGGCAGGGGGCCCCAAGAGACCCAGTACTTC
clone size: NA; D gene: TRBD1; V gene: TRBV5-1; J gene: TRBJ1-2; CDR3 protein: CASSLVPTGEGHGYTF; CDR3 DNA: TGCGCCAGCAGCTTGGTTCCCACAGGGGAGGGCCATGGCTACACCTTC
clone size: once; D gene: NA; V gene: TRBV7-9; J gene: TRBJ1-6; CDR3 protein: CASSLGLQGSGSPLHF; CDR3 DNA: TGTGCCAGCAGCTTAGGGCTCCAGGGCTCGGGTTCACCCCTCCACTTT
clone size: NA; D gene: NA; V gene: TRBV4-3; J gene: TRBJ2-7; CDR3 protein: CASSQDPDSYEQYF; CDR3 DNA: TGCGCCAGCAGCCAAGACCCGGACTCCTACGAGCAGTACTTC
clone size: NA; D gene: TRBD1; V gene: TRBV28; J gene: TRBJ1-2; CDR3 protein: CASSDLYRGLDYGYTF; CDR3 DNA: TGTGCCAGCAGTGACTTATACAGGGGGCTGGACTATGGCTACACCTTC
clone size: few; D gene: NA; V gene: TRBV2; J gene: TRBJ2-1; CDR3 protein: CAGVRGGYNEQFF; CDR3 DNA: TGTGCCGGGGTCAGGGGGGGGTACAATGAGCAGTTCTTC
clone size: once; D gene: TRBD2; V gene: TRBV18; J gene: TRBJ2-1; CDR3 protein: CASSQLAGAYNEQFF; CDR3 DNA: TGTGCCAGCTCACAGCTAGCGGGGGCGTACAATGAGCAGTTCTTC
clone size: many; D gene: NA; V gene: TRBV4-2; J gene: TRBJ1-5; CDR3 protein: CASSQGWGLIGNQPQHF; CDR3 DNA: TGTGCCAGCAGCCAAGGATGGGGGCTGATCGGCAATCAGCCCCAGCATTTT
clone size: NA; D gene: NA; V gene: TRBV28; J gene: TRBJ2-7; CDR3 protein: CASSLLAGTIYEQYF; CDR3 DNA: TGTGCCAGCAGTTTATTGGCAGGCACCATTTACGAGCAGTACTTC
clone size: NA; D gene: NA; V gene: TRBV7-2; J gene: TRBJ1-6; CDR3 protein: CASSVNPSPLHF; CDR3 DNA: TGTGCCAGCAGCGTCAATCCCTCACCCCTCCACTTT
clone size: NA; D gene: TRBD2; V gene: TRBV7-7; J gene: TRBJ2-5; CDR3 protein: CASSLGLAGAGETQYF; CDR3 DNA: TGTGCCAGCAGCTTGGGACTAGCGGGGGCAGGGGAGACCCAGTACTTC
clone size: NA; D gene: TRBD2; V gene: TRBV9; J gene: TRBJ2-7; CDR3 protein: CASSVSGGDYYEQYF; CDR3 DNA: TGTGCCAGCAGCGTAAGCGGGGGAGATTACTACGAGCAGTACTTC
clone size: NA; D gene: NA; V gene: TRBV9; J gene: TRBJ2-2; CDR3 protein: CASSAGTWNTGELFF; CDR3 DNA: TGTGCCAGCAGCGCCGGGACTTGGAACACCGGGGAGCTGTTTTTT
clone size: NA; D gene: TRBD1; V gene: TRBV4-1; J gene: TRBJ1-5; CDR3 protein: CASSQGTGGDWYQPQHF; CDR3 DNA: TGCGCCAGCAGCCAGGGGACAGGGGGGGATTGGTATCAGCCCCAGCATTTT